These 24 T cell receptor beta chains were sequenced from one sample in a study of cytomegalovirus exposure and HLA in healthy donors. 13 Jbeta primers and 60 Vbeta primers were used for the PCR. Profiling relied on immunoSEQ multiplex PCR, and the TCRdb table lists in-frame clones only, not all of them. This sample has around 140,000 clones, with 80% found just once. The specimen sequenced was PBMCs. The source of these receptors is a man aged 35-49 years in good health and CMV-seronegative.

The V call is TRBV6-5, the J call TRBJ1-6; no clear D. The CDR3 contains 13 residues. Trimming removed 6 bases from V and 5 bases from J, with 8 bases in between. In germline, CDR1 is MNHEY, CDR2 SVGAGI. CDR3 in amino acids: CASRREHNSPLHF. DNA of the CDR3: TGTGCCAGCAGGCGGGAGCATAATTCACCCCTCCACTTT.

The rearrangement uses TRBV10-2 and TRBJ2-7, with D possibly matching TRBD1 (6 bases). The CDR3 extends over 11 amino acids. CDR1 and CDR2 from the germline V gene are WSHSY and SAAADI. Between the trimmed V and J ends, which lost 9 bases and 2 bases, there was a span of 8 bases. The CDR3 is CASTGTYEQYF. The CDR3 DNA is TGCGCCAGTACAGGGACCTACGAGCAGTACTTC.

The gene calls are TRBV4-1 and TRBJ2-3; 10 nucleotides align to TRBD2. Germline assignment: CDR1 MGHRA and CDR2 YSYEKL. Germline trimming cut 0 bases from V and 2 bases from J; bases unmatched to any gene: 11. The CDR3 is 19 residues long. The chain's CDR3 is CASSQEGTSGVSITDTQYF. CDR3 DNA sequence: TGCGCCAGCAGCCAAGAAGGAACTAGCGGGGTTTCGATCACAGATACGCAGTATTTT.

This chain links TRBV15 with TRBJ1-4; 9 bases map to TRBD1. The CDR3 runs to 15 residues. Germline V gene data show CDR1 as LNHNV and CDR2 as YYDKDF (reference sequence). Germline trimming cut 4 bases from V and 4 bases from J; bases unmatched to any gene: 4. The CDR3 reads CATSMGQGGNEKLFF. In DNA form, the CDR3 reads TGTGCCACCAGCATGGGACAGGGTGGTAATGAAAAACTGTTTTTT.

The rearrangement uses TRBV11-2 and TRBJ2-7, with D unresolved. Germline V gives CDR1 SGHAT, CDR2 FQNNGV. V was clipped by 2 bases and J by 0 bases, with 11 bases between them. The CDR3 covers 15 residues. The CDR3, as DNA: TGTGCCAGCAGCTTACAACAGTCCTACTCCTACGAGCAGTACTTC. It yields the protein CASSLQQSYSYEQYF.

J is TRBJ2-2 and V is TRBV5-4; 10 bases match TRBD2. V shed 2 bases, J shed 4 bases, and the junction held 8 bases outside the gene matches. CDR1 and CDR2 from the germline V gene are SGHNT and YYREEE (reference sequence). This CDR3 is built from 17 residues. CDR3 region: CASSLERGGRGTGELFF. The DNA of the CDR3 is TGTGCCAGCAGCTTAGAGCGGGGGGGCCGTGGCACCGGGGAGCTGTTTTTT.

The chain joins TRBV7-9 to TRBJ2-2; 8 bases are a match to TRBD1. V shed 5 bases and J 3 bases; nucleotides not matched to a gene: 8. This CDR3 comprises 16 residues. Germline V gene sequence: CDR1 SEHNR, CDR2 FQNEAQ (reference sequence). DNA for the CDR3: TGTGCCAGCAGCCACAGGACAGGGCGGGACACCGGGGAGCTGTTTTTT. It specifies CASSHRTGRDTGELFF.

The V and J genes are TRBV25-1 and TRBJ1-6; tentatively, D is TRBD1 (5 bases). From germline, CDR1 is MGHDK and CDR2 SYGVNS. The germline V and J ends were trimmed by 1 base and 0 bases, with 10 bases remaining between them. This CDR3 contains 17 residues. The CDR3 is CASSESGDLSYNSPLHF. The CDR3 region has the DNA TGTGCCAGCAGTGAATCGGGGGATCTCTCCTATAATTCACCCCTCCACTTT.

The rearrangement uses TRBV19 and TRBJ1-3; D uncertain. V was trimmed by 7 bases and J by 0 bases, leaving 10 bases between them. Germline CDR1 is LNHDA and CDR2 is SQIVND (reference sequence). The CDR3 length is 14 residues. Here the CDR3 reads CASTGSNSGNTIYF. In DNA form, the CDR3 reads TGTGCCAGTACAGGCTCGAACTCTGGAAACACCATATATTTT.

The chain recombines TRBV11-2 with TRBJ1-2; D remains ambiguous. Germline values: CDR1 SGHAT, CDR2 FQNNGV. Trimming shortened V by 5 bases and J by 4 bases, and 8 bases separated the two germline ends. The CDR3 is 12 amino acids. The CDR3: CASSHTAYGYTF. The CDR3 DNA follows: TGTGCCAGCAGCCACACAGCCTATGGCTACACCTTC.

The V call is TRBV11-2, the J call TRBJ2-7; 9 bases align to TRBD1. This CDR3 is 13 amino acids long. Looked up from germline, CDR1 is SGHAT and CDR2 is FQNNGV. The trim removed 3 bases at V and 3 bases at J, leaving 0 bases unmatched. The DNA for the CDR3 is TGTGCCAGCAGCTTGACAGGGGGCTACGAGCAGTACTTC. Protein: CASSLTGGYEQYF.

V is TRBV7-8 and J is TRBJ2-2; perhaps TRBD2 as D (6 bases). V shed 1 base and J shed 8 bases, with 17 bases lying between them. The CDR3 spans 16 residues. CDR1 and CDR2 from the germline V gene are SGHVS and FQNEAQ. CDR3 bases: TGTGCCAGCAGCTTAGATCAGGGACTCATGTCGGGGGAGCTGTTTTTT. Translating it yields CASSLDQGLMSGELFF.

Details on this clone: It is unclear where the CDR3 begins or ends on the DNA, so no DNA is shown, and the CDR3 is as TCRdb lists it. This chain's CDR3 is CASNSGQGKRNSPLHF. V gene TRBV2 combines with J gene TRBJ1-6; TRBD1, the D gene given by the table, was not confirmed from the DNA. From germline, CDR1 is SNHLY and CDR2 FYNNEI. Including both end residues, the CDR3 is 16 amino acids long.

Here the CDR3 DNA reads TGTGCCAGCAGTCTGTACTCCGGGACAAGGGCCTACGAGCAGTACTTC. It translates to CASSLYSGTRAYEQYF. V gene TRBV28 combines with J gene TRBJ2-7; a possible D gene is TRBD1 (6 bases). Germline CDR1 MDHEN, CDR2 SYDVKM. Trimming left V 5 bases short and J 2 bases short, with 19 bases between. The CDR3 totals 16 residues.

The J gene is TRBJ2-7, the V gene TRBV11-2, with 7 bases that match TRBD1. CDR1 is SGHAT and CDR2 is FQNNGV in the germline V gene. V shed 5 bases, J shed 4 bases, and the junction held 14 bases outside the gene matches. The CDR3 length is 16 residues. The CDR3 here is CASSLVLTGTEYEQYF. CDR3 nucleotides: TGTGCCAGCAGCCTCGTTCTCACCGGGACAGAGTACGAGCAGTACTTC.

The chain has TRBV6-5 and TRBJ1-2; 11 nucleotides align to TRBD1. This CDR3 contains 14 residues. Germline-derived CDR1 and CDR2 are MNHEY and SVGAGI. The V and J ends lost 8 bases and 5 bases, in that order; junction bases with no gene match: 7. This chain's CDR3 is CASGGTGGKYGYTF. CDR3 DNA sequence: TGTGCCAGCGGGGGGACAGGGGGTAAATATGGCTACACCTTC.

This clone was picked up one time. The germline gene is not matched at one end of the junction; a read error may be the cause. The chain links TRBV29-1 to TRBJ2-7; 8 nucleotides align to TRBD1. This CDR3 is built from 14 residues. From germline, CDR1 is SQVTM and CDR2 ANQGSEA. The CDR3 spells CSVVLGTGFYVQYF. The CDR3 DNA reads TGCAGCGTTGTTCTCGGGACAGGTTTTTACGTGCAGTACTTC.

This chain joins TRBV29-1 and TRBJ2-1; weak D call: TRBD2 (7 bases). CDR1 is SQVTM and CDR2 is ANQGSEA in the germline V gene. The CDR3 runs to 15 residues. Trimming shortened V by 4 bases and J by 1 base, and 14 bases separated the two germline ends. CDR3 nucleotide sequence: TGCAGCGTTGTTGGCGGGGGCGCGTCCTACAATGAGCAGTTCTTC. This gives the protein CSVVGGGASYNEQFF.

The chain joins TRBV5-8 to TRBJ2-3; 8 bases agree with TRBD1. The length of the CDR3 is 15 residues. In germline, CDR1 is SGHTS, CDR2 YDEGEE. The trim removed 4 bases at V and 3 bases at J, leaving 7 bases unmatched. The CDR3 bases are TGTGCCAGCAGCCTCGGACAGGGTCGGACAGATACGCAGTATTTT. Residues: CASSLGQGRTDTQYF. The full variable domain, rest sourced from reference TRBV5-8 and TRBJ2-3, is EAGVTQSPTHLIKTRGQQATLRCSPISGHTSVYWYQQALGLGLQFLLWYDEGEERNRGNFPPRFSGRQFPNYSSELNVNALELEDSALYLCASSLGQGRTDTQYFGPGTRLTVL.

This sequence joins TRBV30 and TRBJ1-5; a possible D gene is TRBD1 (6 bases). V was cut by 4 bases and J by 0 bases, with 13 bases left in between. The CDR3 sequence is 15 residues long. Per germline, CDR1 GTSNPN and CDR2 SVGIG (reference sequence). The DNA of the CDR3 is TGTGCCTGGAATCACGGGACAAATAGCAATCAGCCCCAGCATTTT. As protein: CAWNHGTNSNQPQHF.

In its sample, this clone was seen a few times. The chain has TRBV5-6 and TRBJ1-4; D is ambiguous. Trimming removed 2 bases from V and 0 bases from J, with 8 bases in between. This CDR3 has 15 residues. Germline assignment: CDR1 SGHDT and CDR2 YYEEEE. Written as DNA, the CDR3 is TGTGCCAGCAGCTTACTACCTACAACTAATGAAAAACTGTTTTTT. It specifies CASSLLPTTNEKLFF.

This clone is a singleton in its sample. The V call is TRBV9, the J call TRBJ2-3, with 8 positions matching TRBD2. The germline V gene has CDR1 SGDLS and CDR2 YYNGEE. CDR3 length: 16 residues. V shed 0 bases, J shed 1 base, and the junction held 4 bases outside the gene matches. Here the CDR3 reads CASSVGGGRGTDTQYF. The CDR3 coding sequence is TGTGCCAGCAGCGTAGGCGGGGGGAGGGGCACAGATACGCAGTATTTT.

This chain uses TRBV28 with TRBJ2-1; 7 bases fit TRBD1. The CDR3 has 15 residues. Germline V gene lookup returns CDR1 MDHEN and CDR2 SYDVKM. J was trimmed by 2 bases and V by 3 bases; bases with no gene match: 4. CDR3 DNA: TGTGCCAGCAGTTTTGACACAGGGGCCTACAATGAGCAGTTCTTC. Its protein is CASSFDTGAYNEQFF.

Comments on this clone: The junction departs from germline at one end; a sequencing error may be responsible. The chain joins TRBV7-7 to TRBJ2-5, with 7 bases matching TRBD1. The CDR3 loop spans 15 amino acids. CDR1 and CDR2 (germline): SSHAT, FNYEAQ (reference sequence). CDR3 amino acids: CASSPPGTVQEAQYF. CDR3 nucleotide sequence: TGTGCCAGCAGCCCACCCGGGACAGTCCAAGAGGCCCAGTACTTC.